This T cell receptor (beta chain) is from a study of beta chain features in type 1 diabetes. Germline values: CDR1 SEHNR, CDR2 FQNEAQ (reference sequence). The CDR3 length is 13 residues. V was cut by 3 bases and J by 4 bases, with 9 bases left in between. Notes on this clone: Its antigen is as yet unknown.

Isolated RNA was reverse transcribed in full, so expressed TCRB transcripts were sequenced. Assay used: immunoSEQ multiplex PCR; TCRdb lists only in-frame clones, some missing. In the table there are some 180,000 clones, about 12% of which are singletons. Overall study findings and caveats: Shorter templates might be favored by PCR, and equally so in patients and in controls.

The sequence was obtained from a woman aged 18-29 years in good health. Sequenced input: central memory CD4+ T cells from blood. The rearrangement joins TRBV7-9 to TRBJ1-2, with D possibly being TRBD1 (6 bases). The CDR3 region has the DNA TGTGCCAGCAGCTTGGCACAGGGCTATGGCTACACCTTC. Translated, it gives CASSLAQGYGYTF.